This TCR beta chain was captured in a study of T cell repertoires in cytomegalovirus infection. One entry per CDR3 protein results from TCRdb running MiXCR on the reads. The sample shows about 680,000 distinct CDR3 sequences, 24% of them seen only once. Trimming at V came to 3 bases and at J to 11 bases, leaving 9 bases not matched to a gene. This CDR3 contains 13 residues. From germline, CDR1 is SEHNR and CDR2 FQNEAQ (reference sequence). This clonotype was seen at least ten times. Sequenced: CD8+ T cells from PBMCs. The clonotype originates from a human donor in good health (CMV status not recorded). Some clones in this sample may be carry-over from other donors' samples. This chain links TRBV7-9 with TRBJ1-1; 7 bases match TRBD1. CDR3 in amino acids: CASSLADRVDAFF. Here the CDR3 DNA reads TGTGCCAGCAGCTTGGCAGACAGGGTCGATGCTTTCTTT.